The sequence of this T cell receptor (beta chain) was determined in a study of T cell responses to AZD1222 COVID-19 vaccine. CDR1 is LNHDA and CDR2 is SQIVND in the germline V gene (reference sequence). V gave up 10 bases and J gave up 1 base, with 13 bases separating them. The length of the CDR3 is 13 residues. This clone was seen a handful of times. Its antigen is still unknown. Sequencing was performed with immunoSEQ multiplex PCR; in TCRdb, only in-frame clones are kept and a portion is missing. This sample has fewer than 85,000 clones; 88% occur once, and the top ten carry around 4.9%. Whole-study findings and limits: Repertoire samples came only from after the peak T cell response. Reports say nearly half of spike-specific TCRs go after unmutated variant regions.

Sequencing used peripheral blood, obtained 28 days after the second dose of the MenACWY control vaccine. The gene calls are TRBV19 and TRBJ2-5; D is tentatively TRBD1 or TRBD2 (5 bases each). This sequence was found in an adult who received the MenACWY meningococcal vaccine as a control. CDR3 residues: CATNPGTQETQYF. The DNA of the CDR3 is TGTGCCACTAATCCCGGGACCCAAGAGACCCAGTACTTC.